A single sample gave rise to the 12 T cell receptor beta chains below, sequenced in a study of breast tumors, draining lymph nodes, adjacent tissues. Axillary draining lymph nodes of breast cancer patients supplied the node samples. TCRdb re-called the multiplex PCR reads through MiXCR, storing one row per CDR3 protein. The sample carries 200,000 to 300,000 distinct CDR3 sequences, around 30% recorded once. Material for sequencing was axillary lymph node tissue. These receptors came from a female donor with breast cancer. Some clones in this sample may be carry-over from other donors' samples.

This clonotype was seen at least ten times. The rearrangement uses TRBV7-2 and TRBJ2-7, with 11 bases fitting TRBD2. Germline CDR1 reads SGHTA; CDR2 reads FQGNSA. J was trimmed by 1 base and V by 6 bases; bases with no gene match: 8. The CDR3 has 16 residues. The chain's CDR3 is CASSVEGTSGSYEQYF. CDR3 coding DNA: TGTGCCAGCAGTGTGGAGGGGACTAGCGGTTCCTACGAGCAGTACTTC.

This clonotype was observed many times. CDR3 sequence reads: CASAGGSSNQPQHF. The CDR3 nucleotides are TGTGCCAGTGCGGGCGGGTCGAGCAATCAGCCCCAGCATTTT. The chain couples TRBV2 to TRBJ1-5; D gene uncertain. The V gene lost 9 bases and the J gene lost 1 base, with 13 bases spanning the gap. The CDR3 has 14 amino acids. Per germline, CDR1 SNHLY and CDR2 FYNNEI.

A note on this clonotype: A read error may be the cause here, since a much bigger clone is one base away. V and J are TRBV9 and TRBJ2-6; 7 bases agree with TRBD1. Germline lookup yields CDR1 SGDLS and CDR2 YYNGEE. This CDR3 comprises 15 residues. The CDR3 protein is CASSGDRVRASVLTF. The CDR3 nucleotides read TGTGCCAGCAGCGGAGACAGGGTAAGGGCCAGCGTCCTGACTTTC.

This clonotype was picked up many times. The chain employs TRBV19 and TRBJ2-3; D is ambiguous. Germline values: CDR1 LNHDA, CDR2 SQIVND (reference sequence). Trimming removed 3 bases from V and 0 bases from J, with 7 bases in between. This CDR3 is built from 14 residues. The CDR3 is CASSIFGSTDTQYF. Written as DNA, the CDR3 is TGTGCCAGTAGTATTTTTGGGAGCACAGATACGCAGTATTTT.

Notes on this clonotype: This may be a read error, as it is one base from a much larger clone. This chain connects TRBV3-1 to TRBJ2-5, with 9 bases aligning to TRBD2. The CDR3 has 15 amino acids. Germline values: CDR1 LGHDT, CDR2 YNNKEL (reference sequence). V lost 11 bases, J lost 6 bases, and 16 bases stayed unmatched. The CDR3 protein is CAAGEAYSGRKTQYF. In nucleotides, the CDR3 is TGTGCCGCCGGGGAGGCGTATAGCGGGAGAAAGACCCAGTACTTC.

This clonotype was found many times. CDR3 bases: TGCAGTGCTAGAGATCCGGGAGGCCCTAACTACGAGCAGTACTTC. Translated, it gives CSARDPGGPNYEQYF. The chain combines TRBV20-1 with TRBJ2-7; 7 bases are a match to TRBD2. This CDR3 contains 15 residues. Germline values: CDR1 DFQATT, CDR2 SNEGSKA (reference sequence). The trim removed 0 bases at V and 3 bases at J, leaving 8 bases unmatched.

This clonotype was seen many times. The V gene is TRBV27, the J gene TRBJ1-6, with 11 bases matching TRBD1. The CDR3 length is 16 residues. Unmatched junction bases numbered 7, after V lost 5 bases and J lost 7 bases. Germline CDR1 is MNHEY and CDR2 is SMNVEV (reference sequence). The CDR3, as DNA: TGTGCCAGCAGTCAACGGACAGGGGGCGAGAATTCACCCCTCCACTTT. Encoded protein: CASSQRTGGENSPLHF.

This clonotype was observed a few times. The rearrangement links TRBV30 to TRBJ1-6, with D tentatively TRBD1 (5 bases). Germline V gives CDR1 GTSNPN, CDR2 SVGIG (reference sequence). The CDR3 sequence is 16 residues long. V was pared by 3 bases and J by 8 bases, with 20 bases between. CDR3 residues: CAWSTGNKKKDSPLHF. The CDR3 DNA follows: TGTGCCTGGAGCACAGGCAATAAAAAAAAGGATTCACCCCTCCACTTT.

Note on this clonotype: Given the absence of the conserved phenylalanine or tryptophan at the CDR3 end, a read error is likely. The rearrangement links TRBV10-3 to TRBJ2-7, with D perhaps matching TRBD2 (6 bases). The CDR3 consists of 14 residues. Germline V gene lookup returns CDR1 ENHRY and CDR2 SYGVKD. V was trimmed by 11 bases and J by 3 bases, leaving 20 bases between them. In DNA, the CDR3 is TGTGCCGTCACTAGCCAGACAGCCCACTACGAGCAGTACTCC. Encoded protein: CAVTSQTAHYEQYS.

The table lists this clonotype with a count of one. The rearrangement uses TRBV20-1 and TRBJ1-2, with TRBD1 as a possible D gene (5 bases). Trimming took off 2 bases at V and 8 bases at J, with 12 bases between the two ends. CDR3 length: 12 amino acids. Germline-derived CDR1 and CDR2 are DFQATT and SNEGSKA (reference sequence). The CDR3: CSARFQAGGYTF. The CDR3 DNA is TGCAGTGCTAGATTCCAAGCAGGGGGCTACACCTTC.

V is TRBV10-3 and J is TRBJ2-2; 8 nucleotides match TRBD2. This CDR3 is 13 amino acids long. Losses at the gene ends were 10 bases for V and 6 bases for J; bases not matched to a gene: 7. The germline CDR1 and CDR2 sequences are ENHRY and SYGVKD. The CDR3 region has the DNA TGTGCCAGCAGCGGGAGCTGCGCCGGGGAGCTGTTTTTT. Residues: CASSGSCAGELFF.

This clonotype was found a few times. This rearrangement joins TRBV4-2 to TRBJ1-1, with 10 positions matching TRBD1. Germline assignment: CDR1 LGHNA and CDR2 YNFKEQ. The CDR3 runs to 17 residues. Trimming cost V 6 bases and J 3 bases; bases outside gene matches: 13. CDR3 DNA sequence: TGTGCCAGCAGTCGGACAGGGGGTAGACTGGGGGACACTGAAGCTTTCTTT. Translation gives CASSRTGGRLGDTEAFF.